Sequencing of this TCR beta chain was carried out in a study of cytomegalovirus exposure and HLA in healthy donors. Method: immunoSEQ multiplex PCR; TCRdb's copy keeps in-frame clones and lacks some. This table has some 140,000 clones, approximately 84% appearing once. Study-wide results and caveats: The tendency of first-cohort TCR clusters to co-occur in the 120 or so validation repertoires was identified by a subsequent analysis.

In its sample, this clone was seen once. Its antigen is currently unknown. The sequenced sample was PBMCs. This clonotype was obtained from a man aged 25 to 45 in good health and CMV-seropositive.

The CDR3 DNA reads as TGCGCCAGCAGCTTGGGACAGGGTTCTGGGGCCAACGTCCTGACTTTC. It translates to CASSLGQGSGANVLTF. The V gene is TRBV5-1, the J gene TRBJ2-6; 7 nucleotides align to TRBD1. V shed 0 bases and J 1 base; nucleotides not matched to a gene: 1. The CDR3 is 16 residues long. Germline V gene lookup returns CDR1 SGHRS and CDR2 YFSETQ.